This T cell receptor (beta chain) emerged from a study of graft-versus-host responses after intestinal transplantation. This CDR3 spans 17 amino acids. Germline V lookup: CDR1 MDHEN, CDR2 SYDVKM. Trimming at V came to 6 bases and at J to 2 bases, leaving 14 bases not matched to a gene. Notes on this clone: Its target is unknown.

The repertoire was sequenced with immunoSEQ multiplex PCR; TCRdb's copy has only in-frame clones and lacks some. The sample shows tens of thousands of clones, around 92% of them seen only once. The sample here was unstimulated CD8+ T cells sorted from spleen or lymph node cells, taken before intestinal transplant. This sequence joins TRBV28 and TRBJ2-3, with 7 nucleotides matching TRBD2. The clonotype comes from a human donor who received an intestinal transplant. CDR3 nucleotide sequence: TGTGCCAGCAGCATCCCCCGCGGGACTACCCACACAGATACGCAGTATTTT. Translation gives CASSIPRGTTHTDTQYF.